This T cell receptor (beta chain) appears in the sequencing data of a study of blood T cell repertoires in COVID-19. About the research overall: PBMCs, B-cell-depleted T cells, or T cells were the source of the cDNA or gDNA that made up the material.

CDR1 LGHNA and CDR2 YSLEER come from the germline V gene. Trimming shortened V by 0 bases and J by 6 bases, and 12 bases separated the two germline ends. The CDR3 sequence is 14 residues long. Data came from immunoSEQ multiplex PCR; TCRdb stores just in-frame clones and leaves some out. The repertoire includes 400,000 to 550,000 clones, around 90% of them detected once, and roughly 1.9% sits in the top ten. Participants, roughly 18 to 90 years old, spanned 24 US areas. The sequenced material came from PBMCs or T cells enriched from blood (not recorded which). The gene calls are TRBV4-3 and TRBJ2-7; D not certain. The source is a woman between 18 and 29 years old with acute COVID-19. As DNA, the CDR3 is TGCGCCAGCAGCCAAGATCTCCTAGTTCTCGAGCAGTACTTC. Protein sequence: CASSQDLLVLEQYF.